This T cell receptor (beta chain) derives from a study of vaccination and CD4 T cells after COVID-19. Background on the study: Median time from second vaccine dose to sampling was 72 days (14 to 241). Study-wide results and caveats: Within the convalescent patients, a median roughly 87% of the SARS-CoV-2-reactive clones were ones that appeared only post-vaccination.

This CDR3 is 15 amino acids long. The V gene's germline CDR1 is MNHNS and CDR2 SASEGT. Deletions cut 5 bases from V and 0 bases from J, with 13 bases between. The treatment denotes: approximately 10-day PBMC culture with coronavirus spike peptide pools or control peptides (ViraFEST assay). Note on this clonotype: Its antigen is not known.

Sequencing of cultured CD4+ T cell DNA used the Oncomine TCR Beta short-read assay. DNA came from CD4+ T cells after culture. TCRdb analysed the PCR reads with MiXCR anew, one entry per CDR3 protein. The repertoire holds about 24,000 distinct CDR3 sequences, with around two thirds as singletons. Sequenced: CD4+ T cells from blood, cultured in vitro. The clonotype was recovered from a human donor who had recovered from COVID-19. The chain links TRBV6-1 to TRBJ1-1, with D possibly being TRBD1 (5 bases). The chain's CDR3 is CASSRTINLNTEAFF. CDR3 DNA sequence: TGTGCCAGCAGTCGGACAATCAACCTGAACACTGAAGCTTTCTTT.